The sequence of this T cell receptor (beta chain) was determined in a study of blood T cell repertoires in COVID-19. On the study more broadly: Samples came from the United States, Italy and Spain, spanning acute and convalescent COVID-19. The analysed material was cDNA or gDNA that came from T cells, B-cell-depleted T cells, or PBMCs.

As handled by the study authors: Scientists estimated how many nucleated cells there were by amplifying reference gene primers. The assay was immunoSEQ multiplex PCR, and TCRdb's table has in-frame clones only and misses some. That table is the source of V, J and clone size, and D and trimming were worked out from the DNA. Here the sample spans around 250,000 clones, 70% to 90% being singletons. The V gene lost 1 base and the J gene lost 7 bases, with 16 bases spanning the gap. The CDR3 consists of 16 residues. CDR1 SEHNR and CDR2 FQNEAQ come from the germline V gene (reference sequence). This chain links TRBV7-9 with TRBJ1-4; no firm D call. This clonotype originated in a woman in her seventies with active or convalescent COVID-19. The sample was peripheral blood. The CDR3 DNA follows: TGTGCCAGCAGCTTAGTTTATAGCCGAGGGCCTGAAAAACTGTTTTTT. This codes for CASSLVYSRGPEKLFF.